These 30 T cell receptor beta chains were all obtained from the same sample, sequenced in a study of blood T cell repertoires in COVID-19 (dated by TCRdb to 2020 to 2021). The protocol used for the library was the immunoSEQ multiplex PCR assay. Here the immuneACCESS table is served through TCRdb, limited to in-frame sequences with V and J called. Missing clones are a known gap in these copies; in checked studies unresolved V genes cover under half, and the rest lacks a known reason. This sample comprises around 130,000 clones, roughly 77% of them detected only once. More than 15% of the sample is held by the ten biggest clonotypes. Sequencing input: peripheral blood. The receptor source for this set is a man aged 60 to 69 with active or convalescent COVID-19.

This chain connects TRBV4-3 to TRBJ1-1; D may be TRBD1 (6 bases). The CDR3 length is 13 residues. V was trimmed by 5 bases and J by 8 bases, leaving 15 bases between them. CDR1 is LGHNA and CDR2 is YSLEER in the germline V gene. The CDR3 reads CASSLRTDSEAFF. The CDR3 DNA reads TGCGCCAGCAGCTTACGGACAGACTCGGAAGCTTTCTTT.

V gene TRBV6-4 combines with J gene TRBJ2-1, with TRBD2 identical over 8 bases. V lost 3 bases to trimming and J lost 8 bases; unmatched junction nucleotides: 12. CDR1 and CDR2 (germline): MRHNA, SNTAGT. CDR3 length equals 16 residues. CDR3 DNA sequence: TGTGCCAGCAGTGAGTCACTAGGGACTAGGTTGGATGAGCAGTTCTTC. This encodes CASSESLGTRLDEQFF.

The gene calls are TRBV5-1 and TRBJ2-7, with D possibly TRBD1 on 6 matching bases. From germline, CDR1 is SGHRS and CDR2 YFSETQ. The ends were cut back, 4 bases at V and 3 bases at J, with 11 bases in the middle. This CDR3 contains 13 residues. Written as DNA, the CDR3 is TGCGCCAGCAGCCGGACAGAAAACTACGAGCAGTACTTC. Residues: CASSRTENYEQYF.

The V gene is TRBV25-1, the J gene TRBJ2-3; TRBD2 matches at 7 bases. Germline V gene lookup returns CDR1 MGHDK and CDR2 SYGVNS. The V and J ends lost 4 bases and 5 bases, in that order; junction bases with no gene match: 6. There are 14 residues in the CDR3. DNA for the CDR3: TGTGCCAGCAGTGCAGAAGGGAGGGGAGATACGCAGTATTTT. It yields the protein CASSAEGRGDTQYF.

The V call is TRBV7-8, the J call TRBJ2-7, with D possibly matching TRBD2 (6 bases). The V gene lost 2 bases and the J gene lost 3 bases, with 20 bases spanning the gap. In germline, CDR1 is SGHVS, CDR2 FQNEAQ. The CDR3 covers 17 residues. This CDR3 is CASSLRINTHGGYEQYF. The CDR3 nucleotides read TGTGCCAGCAGCTTACGGATTAACACCCACGGGGGCTACGAGCAGTACTTC.

The chain is built from TRBV11-2 and TRBJ1-1; TRBD1 matches at 9 bases. The V and J ends lost 7 bases and 1 base, in that order; junction bases with no gene match: 4. The CDR3 has 14 residues. Germline CDR1 SGHAT, CDR2 FQNNGV. CDR3 loop: CASTRTGENTEAFF. CDR3 nucleotides: TGTGCCAGCACCCGGACAGGGGAGAACACTGAAGCTTTCTTT.

The sample holds a few counts of this clone. The chain is built from TRBV7-2 and TRBJ2-3; 8 positions match TRBD2. This CDR3 spans 14 amino acids. The V gene end was trimmed by 6 bases and the J gene end by 4 bases; junction bases not matched to a gene: 6. Germline assignment: CDR1 SGHTA and CDR2 FQGNSA. The CDR3 coding sequence is TGTGCCAGCAGGCGGAGCGGGAGTTCAGATACGCAGTATTTT. This encodes CASRRSGSSDTQYF.

The chain links TRBV19 to TRBJ2-5; D unresolved. Germline V gene data show CDR1 as LNHDA and CDR2 as SQIVND (reference sequence). The length of the CDR3 is 13 residues. The V end lost 6 bases, the J end lost 0 bases, and 8 bases lay between the germline ends. The CDR3 DNA follows: TGTGCCAGTAGGGTGACATACCAAGAGACCCAGTACTTC. This codes for CASRVTYQETQYF.

The chain combines TRBV5-1 with TRBJ1-6; D gene unclear. CDR3 size: 14 residues. The germline V and J ends were trimmed by 0 bases and 10 bases, with 11 bases remaining between them. Germline V gives CDR1 SGHRS, CDR2 YFSETQ. This CDR3 reads CASSLGERYSPLHF. DNA of the CDR3: TGCGCCAGCAGCTTGGGGGAGAGGTACTCACCCCTCCACTTT.

This clone has just one count. This chain connects TRBV7-6 to TRBJ2-7, with 8 bases that match TRBD1. This CDR3 has 16 residues. V dropped 1 base and J dropped 2; count of bases not matched to a gene: 7. Looked up from germline, CDR1 is SGHVS and CDR2 is FNYEAQ. CDR3 nucleotides: TGTGCCAGCAGCTTAGGGACAGGGTTGGGGACCTACGAGCAGTACTTC. The encoded protein is CASSLGTGLGTYEQYF.

The chain links TRBV28 to TRBJ1-1; the match to TRBD1 covers 7 bases. The CDR3 covers 14 residues. The germline CDR1 and CDR2 sequences are MDHEN and SYDVKM. The ends lost 5 bases at V and 11 bases at J; junction bases unmatched: 14. CDR3 residues: CASSAPGTAYGAFF. CDR3 coding DNA: TGTGCCAGCAGTGCCCCCGGGACAGCCTATGGTGCTTTCTTT. Variable domain in full (rest from reference TRBV28 and TRBJ1-1): DVKVTQSSRYLVKRTGEKVFLECVQDMDHENMFWYRQDPGLGLRLIYFSYDVKMKEKGDIPEGYSVSREKKERFSLILESASTNQTSMYLCASSAPGTAYGAFFGQGTRLTVV.

The V and J genes are TRBV18 and TRBJ2-7, with D hard to call. The CDR3 loop spans 15 amino acids. V lost 3 bases and J 6 bases, leaving 18 bases between the germline ends. Germline CDR1 KGHSH, CDR2 LQKENI. This chain's CDR3 is CASSPTDDPTGEQYF. For the CDR3, the DNA is TGTGCCAGCTCACCTACAGACGATCCGACCGGCGAGCAGTACTTC.

The V gene is TRBV5-4, the J gene TRBJ2-7; D perhaps matches TRBD1 (5 bases). The CDR3 has 14 residues. The germline CDR1 and CDR2 sequences are SGHNT and YYREEE (reference sequence). V lost 0 bases, J lost 6 bases, and 13 bases lay in between. In DNA form, the CDR3 reads TGTGCCAGCAGCTTGGAGGTTCAGGGTAGCGAGCAGTACTTC. Translated, it gives CASSLEVQGSEQYF.

This chain connects TRBV29-1 to TRBJ2-5; 8 bases match TRBD1. J gave up 7 bases and V 6 bases, and 10 bases lay outside the gene matches. Germline CDR1 and CDR2: SQVTM and ANQGSEA. The CDR3 extends over 13 amino acids. CDR3 region: CSVAQGASLTQYF. CDR3 in DNA: TGCAGCGTCGCCCAGGGGGCCTCCTTGACCCAGTACTTC.

The chain has TRBV6-2 or TRBV6-3 and TRBJ2-1; TRBD2 matches at 13 bases. The CDR3 runs to 18 residues. The V segment lost 5 bases and the J segment 8 bases; nucleotides outside the gene matches: 15. The germline gives CDR1 MNHEY, CDR2 SVGEGT. The CDR3 is CASSPGRTSGSFRDEQFF. The CDR3 DNA follows: TGTGCCAGCAGTCCCGGAAGGACTAGCGGGAGTTTTAGGGATGAGCAGTTCTTC.

This chain uses TRBV5-6 with TRBJ1-5; D may be TRBD1 (5 bases). V was pared by 2 bases and J by 1 base, with 13 bases between. The germline V gene has CDR1 SGHDT and CDR2 YYEEEE. This CDR3 is built from 16 residues. The CDR3 sequence: CASSFGGLRSNQPQHF. The DNA of the CDR3 is TGTGCCAGCAGCTTCGGGGGTCTCCGGAGCAATCAGCCCCAGCATTTT.

V and J are TRBV5-1 and TRBJ2-1; D remains ambiguous. Germline V gene data show CDR1 as SGHRS and CDR2 as YFSETQ. Trimming removed 0 bases at V and 10 bases at J, with 11 bases between. This CDR3 has 13 residues. The CDR3, as DNA: TGCGCCAGCAGCTTGGAGCCCATATCGGAGCAGTTCTTC. Protein: CASSLEPISEQFF.

The gene calls are TRBV4-3 and TRBJ2-4; TRBD1 matches at 7 bases. Germline V gene sequence: CDR1 LGHNA, CDR2 YSLEER. The CDR3 runs 17 residues. V was clipped by 2 bases and J by 1 base; unmatched bases: 8. The CDR3 nucleotides read TGCGCCAGCAGCCAACCCCTGAGGGGGCTGGCCAAAAACATTCAGTACTTC. It encodes CASSQPLRGLAKNIQYF.

The gene calls are TRBV29-1 and TRBJ1-2, with 9 bases fitting TRBD1. In germline, CDR1 is SQVTM, CDR2 ANQGSEA. The CDR3 has 15 amino acids. J was trimmed by 8 bases and V by 5 bases; bases with no gene match: 15. CDR3 nucleotides: TGCAGCGTTTATAACAGGGGGCTTGTTTCGGGAGGCTACACCTTC. It specifies CSVYNRGLVSGGYTF. Filled out from reference TRBV29-1 and TRBJ1-2, the complete variable domain reads SAVISQKPSRDICQRGTSLTIQCQVDSQVTMMFWYRQQPGQSLTLIATANQGSEATYESGFVIDKFPISRPNLTFSTLTVSNMSPEDSSIYLCSVYNRGLVSGGYTFGSGTRLTVV.

V is TRBV5-4 and J is TRBJ2-7; TRBD1 agrees at 7 bases. This CDR3 spans 15 amino acids. J lost 2 bases, V lost 2 bases, and 7 bases had no gene match. In germline, CDR1 is SGHNT, CDR2 YYREEE (reference sequence). CDR3 region: CASSLRQGPTYEQYF. CDR3 coding DNA: TGTGCCAGCAGCTTACGACAGGGCCCGACCTACGAGCAGTACTTC.

This clone was detected once. V and J are TRBV18 and TRBJ1-2; no reliable D call. V was pared by 3 bases and J by 3 bases, with 8 bases between. The germline CDR1 and CDR2 sequences are KGHSH and LQKENI. The CDR3 has 13 residues. Here the CDR3 reads CASSPEGYYGYTF. In DNA form, the CDR3 reads TGTGCCAGCTCACCCGAGGGTTACTATGGCTACACCTTC.

This chain joins TRBV5-1 and TRBJ2-1; D gene uncertain. The length of the CDR3 is 17 residues. Trimming shortened V by 2 bases and J by 2 bases, and 17 bases separated the two germline ends. Per germline, CDR1 SGHRS and CDR2 YFSETQ. The CDR3 DNA follows: TGCGCCAGCAGCTTTGGAGCTGGCGGAGCCACCTACAATGAGCAGTTCTTC. The encoded protein is CASSFGAGGATYNEQFF. Complete variable domain (other parts from reference TRBV5-1 and TRBJ2-1): KAGVTQTPRYLIKTRGQQVTLSCSPISGHRSVSWYQQTPGQGLQFLFEYFSETQRNKGNFPGRFSGRQFSNSRSEMNVSTLELGDSALYLCASSFGAGGATYNEQFFGPGTRLTVL.

This sequence joins TRBV30 and TRBJ1-3; D remains ambiguous. Between the trimmed V and J ends, which lost 4 bases and 2 bases, there was a span of 12 bases. This CDR3 region has 14 residues. The germline CDR1 and CDR2 sequences are GTSNPN and SVGIG (reference sequence). The DNA of the CDR3 is TGTGCCTGGAAGAGCACCGCGACTGGAAACACCATATATTTT. It translates to CAWKSTATGNTIYF.

To note about this clone: At one of its ends the junction is not consistent with the germline gene, which may arise from a read error. The chain is built from TRBV6-5 and TRBJ1-2; perhaps TRBD1 as D (6 bases). Germline assignment: CDR1 MNHEY and CDR2 SVGAGI. The CDR3 loop spans 12 amino acids. CDR3: CASSYPQGGDLF. For the CDR3, the DNA is TGTGCCAGCAGTTACCCCCAAGGGGGGGACCTCTTC.

This chain joins TRBV9 and TRBJ2-2; D ambiguous. The CDR3 runs 15 residues. Germline values: CDR1 SGDLS, CDR2 YYNGEE. Trimming removed 4 bases from V and 2 bases from J, with 12 bases in between. CDR3 nucleotides: TGTGCCAGCAGCCTGAAAGCAGGAAACACCGGGGAGCTGTTTTTT. It specifies CASSLKAGNTGELFF.

J is TRBJ1-5 and V is TRBV15; 8 nucleotides align to TRBD1. The junction had 9 bases not matched to a gene; V was cut back by 8 bases and J by 6 bases. The germline gives CDR1 LNHNV, CDR2 YYDKDF (reference sequence). The length of the CDR3 is 14 residues. The CDR3 DNA is TGTGCCACCCGAAACAGACAGGGGAGTCAGCCCCAGCATTTT. Translation: CATRNRQGSQPQHF.

The CDR3 region has the DNA TGTGCCAGCAGCTGGGGACAGGGCCTGAGGGAGCAGTTCTTC. This translates into CASSWGQGLREQFF. The V gene is TRBV5-5, the J gene TRBJ2-1, with 9 nucleotides matching TRBD1. The CDR3 sequence is 14 residues long. V lost 3 bases to trimming and J lost 10 bases; unmatched junction nucleotides: 8. Germline V gives CDR1 SGHKS, CDR2 YYEKEE (reference sequence).

The chain carries TRBV20-1 and TRBJ1-1; D may be TRBD1 (6 bases). The V end was cut by 3 bases, the J end by 4 bases, with 18 bases between. In germline, CDR1 is DFQATT, CDR2 SNEGSKA (reference sequence). The CDR3 extends over 15 amino acids. In DNA, the CDR3 is TGCAGTGCTAGTTCCCGGGACATCCGGGGCACTGAAGCTTTCTTT. Its translation: CSASSRDIRGTEAFF.

This chain uses TRBV28 with TRBJ1-2; TRBD1 agrees at 8 bases. The V gene's germline CDR1 is MDHEN and CDR2 SYDVKM. The CDR3 totals 15 residues. V shed 2 bases and J 4 bases; nucleotides not matched to a gene: 6. CDR3 sequence: CASSLGTGGSYGYTF. The CDR3 DNA is TGTGCCAGCAGTTTAGGGACAGGAGGGTCCTATGGCTACACCTTC.

This chain connects TRBV4-2 to TRBJ2-7; 9 bases fit TRBD2. CDR3 size: 16 residues. Germline CDR1 is LGHNA and CDR2 is YNFKEQ. The V gene end was trimmed by 0 bases and the J gene end by 8 bases; junction bases not matched to a gene: 11. For the CDR3, the DNA is TGTGCCAGCAGCCAAGAGCGGGGAGCGGGAGGCTCGCAGCAGTACTTC. Amino acids: CASSQERGAGGSQQYF.